This TCR beta chain appears in the sequencing data of a study of early T cells in non-severe SARS-CoV-2 infection. Study-wide background: Sequencing targeted bulk RNA from unsorted whole blood, leaving chains unpaired.

This clonotype has ten or more counts. Its target is unknown. Study-wide findings and caveats: Matching with VDJdb favored anti-spike CD8 responses (missing private and CD4 specificities).

Individual cDNA molecules were tagged with unique molecular identifiers, the study reported. Using its own MiXCR run on the 5' RACE reads, TCRdb lists one record per CDR3 protein. Among about 110,000 distinct CDR3 sequences, 9% to 14% were seen once, and the ten largest hold around 3%. The V end lost 0 bases, the J end lost 1 base, and 9 bases lay between the germline ends. Germline values: CDR1 MNHEY, CDR2 SVGAGI. The CDR3 is 15 residues long. This sequence was found in an adult who was a healthcare worker with PCR-confirmed SARS-CoV-2 infection or an uninfected control (not recorded which). The sample taken for sequencing was whole blood. J is TRBJ1-1 and V is TRBV6-5, with D possibly matching TRBD1 (6 bases). The DNA of the CDR3 is TGTGCCAGCAGTTACTCAACAGGGAAGAACACTGAAGCTTTCTTT. The encoded protein is CASSYSTGKNTEAFF.